This TCR beta chain was obtained from a study of blood T cell repertoires in COVID-19. Study summary: In each case, the material was cDNA or gDNA derived from T cells, B-cell-depleted T cells, or PBMCs.

Germline V gene data show CDR1 as MNHEY and CDR2 as SVGAGI. The CDR3 consists of 11 residues. V lost 4 bases, J lost 7 bases, and 8 bases lay in between. The Seattle site enrolled patients during active infection and followed them longitudinally. Original analysis: For nucleated cells, counts were estimated from reference gene primer amplification. Assay: immunoSEQ multiplex PCR; the TCRdb copy retains only in-frame clones and omits some. Clone size and V and J calls were adopted from that table, with D and trimming inferred from the DNA. The sample shows approximately 58,000 clones, approximately 75% of them seen only once.

The sequence derives from a man aged 55-75 years with COVID-19, enrolled during active disease. The chain has TRBV6-5 and TRBJ2-7; D call uncertain. Source material: peripheral blood. Written as DNA, the CDR3 is TGTGCCAGCAGTTCGCTTCGGGAGCAGTACTTC. The encoded protein is CASSSLREQYF.